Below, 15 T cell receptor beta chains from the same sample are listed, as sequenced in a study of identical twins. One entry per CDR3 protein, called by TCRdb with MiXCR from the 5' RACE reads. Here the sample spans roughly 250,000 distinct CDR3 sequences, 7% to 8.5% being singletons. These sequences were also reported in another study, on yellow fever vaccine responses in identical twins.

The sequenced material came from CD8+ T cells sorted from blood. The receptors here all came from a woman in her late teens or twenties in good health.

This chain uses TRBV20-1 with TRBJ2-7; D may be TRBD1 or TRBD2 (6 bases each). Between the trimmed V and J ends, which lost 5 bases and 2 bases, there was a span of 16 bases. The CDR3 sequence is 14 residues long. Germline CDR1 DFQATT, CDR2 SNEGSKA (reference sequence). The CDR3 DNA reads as TGCAGTGCTTGGGGGGCTAGCAGAACCTACGAGCAGTACTTC. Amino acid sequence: CSAWGASRTYEQYF.

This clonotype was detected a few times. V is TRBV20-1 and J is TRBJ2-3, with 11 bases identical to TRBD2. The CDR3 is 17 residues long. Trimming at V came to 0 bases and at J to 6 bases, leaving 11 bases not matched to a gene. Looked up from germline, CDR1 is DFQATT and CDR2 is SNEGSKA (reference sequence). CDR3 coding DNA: TGCAGTGCTAGAGACCCTGAACTAGCGGGAGTCTATGATACGCAGTATTTT. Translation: CSARDPELAGVYDTQYF.

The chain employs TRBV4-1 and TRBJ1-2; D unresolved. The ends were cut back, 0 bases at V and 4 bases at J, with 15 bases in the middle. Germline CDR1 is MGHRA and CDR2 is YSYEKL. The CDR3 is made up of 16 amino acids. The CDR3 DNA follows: TGCGCCAGCAGCCAAGAGTCGGCGTCGGTCAGCTATGGCTACACCTTC. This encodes CASSQESASVSYGYTF.

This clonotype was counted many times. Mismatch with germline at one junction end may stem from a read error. The CDR3 DNA is TGCAGTGCTAGAGACCCAACAGGGGCCGCACGCCGAAGTTTT. Translated, it gives CSARDPTGAARRSF. This chain joins TRBV20-1 and TRBJ1-1; 7 bases align to TRBD1. Germline V gene data show CDR1 as DFQATT and CDR2 as SNEGSKA (reference sequence). The CDR3 sequence is 14 residues long.

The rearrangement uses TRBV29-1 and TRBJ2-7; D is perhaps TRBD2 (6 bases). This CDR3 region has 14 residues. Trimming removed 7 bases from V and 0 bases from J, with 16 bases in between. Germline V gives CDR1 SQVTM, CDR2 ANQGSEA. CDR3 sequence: CSAVGRGSSYEQYF. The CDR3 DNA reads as TGCAGCGCGGTCGGGCGGGGCAGCTCCTACGAGCAGTACTTC.

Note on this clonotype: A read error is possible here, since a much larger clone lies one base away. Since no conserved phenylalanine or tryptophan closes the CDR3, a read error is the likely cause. CDR3: CASSTGLSYEQYL. The CDR3 bases are TGTGCCAGCAGCACAGGGCTCTCCTACGAGCAGTACTTG. The chain joins TRBV12-3 or TRBV12-4 to TRBJ2-7; perhaps TRBD1 as D (6 bases). The CDR3 runs to 13 residues. The V end was cut by 6 bases, the J end by 0 bases, with 9 bases between.

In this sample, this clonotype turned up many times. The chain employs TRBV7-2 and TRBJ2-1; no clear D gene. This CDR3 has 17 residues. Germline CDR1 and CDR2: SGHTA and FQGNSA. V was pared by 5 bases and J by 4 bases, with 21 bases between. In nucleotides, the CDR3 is TGTGCCAGCAGCCCTATACCGGACCCCGAGAAATACAATGAGCAGTTCTTC. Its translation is CASSPIPDPEKYNEQFF.

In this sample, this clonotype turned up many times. CDR3: CAISEFAAAVMNTEAFF. The CDR3 DNA is TGTGCCATCAGTGAGTTCGCGGCGGCTGTTATGAACACTGAAGCTTTCTTT. The V and J genes are TRBV10-3 and TRBJ1-1, with D unclear. CDR1 ENHRY and CDR2 SYGVKD come from the germline V gene. V was trimmed by 1 base and J by 0 bases, leaving 15 bases between them. The length of the CDR3 is 17 residues.

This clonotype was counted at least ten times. The chain's CDR3 is CASSLDLTGGETQYF. The CDR3, as DNA: TGCGCCAGCAGCTTGGACTTGACCGGGGGAGAGACCCAGTACTTC. J is TRBJ2-5 and V is TRBV5-1; D might be TRBD2 (6 bases). Between the trimmed V and J ends, which lost 0 bases and 4 bases, there was a span of 13 bases. This CDR3 contains 15 residues. Germline lookup yields CDR1 SGHRS and CDR2 YFSETQ.

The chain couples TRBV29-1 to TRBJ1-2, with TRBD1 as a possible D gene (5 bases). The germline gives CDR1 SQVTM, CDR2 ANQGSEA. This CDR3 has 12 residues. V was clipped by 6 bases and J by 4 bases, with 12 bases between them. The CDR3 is CSVSSGTYGYTF. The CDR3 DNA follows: TGCAGCGTCAGCTCCGGGACCTATGGCTACACCTTC.

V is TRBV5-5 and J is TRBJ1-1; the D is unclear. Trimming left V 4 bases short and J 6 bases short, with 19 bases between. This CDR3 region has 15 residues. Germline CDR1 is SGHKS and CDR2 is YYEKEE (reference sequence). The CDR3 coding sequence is TGTGCCAGCAGCACTGGTGACACCCCCGGTGCTGAAGCTTTCTTT. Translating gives CASSTGDTPGAEAFF.

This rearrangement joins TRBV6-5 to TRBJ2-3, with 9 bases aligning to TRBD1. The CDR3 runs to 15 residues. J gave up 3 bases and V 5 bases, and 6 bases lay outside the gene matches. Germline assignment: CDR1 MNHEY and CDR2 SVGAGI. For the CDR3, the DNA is TGTGCCAGCAGTCTACAGGGGGCGGCGACAGATACGCAGTATTTT. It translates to CASSLQGAATDTQYF.

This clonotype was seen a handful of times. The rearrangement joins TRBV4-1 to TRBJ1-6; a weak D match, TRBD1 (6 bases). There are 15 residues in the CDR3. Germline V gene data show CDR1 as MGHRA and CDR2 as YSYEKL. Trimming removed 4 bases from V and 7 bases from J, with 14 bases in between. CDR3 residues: CASSPGTPENSPLHF. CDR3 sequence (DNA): TGCGCCAGCAGCCCAGGGACACCGGAAAATTCACCCCTCCACTTT.

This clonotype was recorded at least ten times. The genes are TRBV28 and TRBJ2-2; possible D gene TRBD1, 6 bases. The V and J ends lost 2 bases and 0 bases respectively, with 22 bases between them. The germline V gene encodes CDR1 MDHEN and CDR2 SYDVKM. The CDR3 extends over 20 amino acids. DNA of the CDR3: TGTGCCAGCAGTTTAGCCCCCCAGCAGGGGACCTACGCGAACACCGGGGAGCTGTTTTTT. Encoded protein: CASSLAPQQGTYANTGELFF. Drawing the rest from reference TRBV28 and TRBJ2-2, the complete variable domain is DVKVTQSSRYLVKRTGEKVFLECVQDMDHENMFWYRQDPGLGLRLIYFSYDVKMKEKGDIPEGYSVSREKKERFSLILESASTNQTSMYLCASSLAPQQGTYANTGELFFGEGSRLTVL.

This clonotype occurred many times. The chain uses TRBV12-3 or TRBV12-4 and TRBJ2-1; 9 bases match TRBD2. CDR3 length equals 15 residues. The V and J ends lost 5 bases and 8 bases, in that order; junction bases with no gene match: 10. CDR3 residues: CASSPGLAPGDEQFF. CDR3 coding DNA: TGTGCCAGCAGTCCGGGACTAGCCCCCGGGGATGAGCAGTTCTTC.